This T cell receptor beta chain was obtained from a study of molecular identifiers for immune sequencing clone quantification. A single record per CDR3 protein comes from TCRdb applying MiXCR to the PCR reads. Of under 600,000 distinct CDR3 sequences listed, about 22% are singletons. V was cut by 2 bases and J by 1 base, with 21 bases left in between. The CDR3 consists of 17 residues. The germline CDR1 and CDR2 sequences are GTSNPN and SVGIG (reference sequence). In its sample, this clonotype was seen a few times. The antigen remains undetermined. Findings of the study overall: Clones that exceeded 20 RNA copies held over 98% of effector molecules, yet under 1% in naive cells.

The J gene is TRBJ2-7, the V gene TRBV30; maybe TRBD1 (5 bases). The sequencing input was naive CD8+ T cells from blood, with Jurkat cell RNA spiked in. Subset described: FACS-sorted CD8+CD4-CCR7+CD45RA+ naive T cells. This TCR came from a human donor in good health. Some libraries in this study had Jurkat cell RNA spiked in. In nucleotides, the CDR3 is TGTGCCTGGAGTATAGGTTCTTTAGGACATATATCCTACGAGCAGTACTTC. This gives the protein CAWSIGSLGHISYEQYF.